This TCR beta chain was captured in a study of OX40 agonist ivuxolimab in advanced cancers. Findings of the study overall: Low normalized T-cell clonal expansion also characterized some of the nonresponders.

There are 13 residues in the CDR3. The germline gives CDR1 MNHEY, CDR2 SMNVEV (reference sequence). The protocol was immunoSEQ multiplex PCR, while the TCRdb copy is restricted to in-frame clones and leaves out a portion. The sample consists of 40,000 to 45,000 clones, around 87% of them appearing once. A word on this clone: The target antigen is unknown. At one end the junction does not follow the germline gene, possibly because of a read error.

The source of this sequence is an adult with an advanced solid tumor such as melanoma, head and neck, liver or kidney cancer. Source: CD4+ or CD8+ T cells sorted from blood, taken in a trial of the OX40 agonist ivuxolimab. The chain couples TRBV27 to TRBJ2-2, with no clear D. This CDR3 is CASSLSKTGELFF. DNA for the CDR3: TGTGCCAGCAGTTTATCGAAAACCGGGGAGCTGTTTTTT.